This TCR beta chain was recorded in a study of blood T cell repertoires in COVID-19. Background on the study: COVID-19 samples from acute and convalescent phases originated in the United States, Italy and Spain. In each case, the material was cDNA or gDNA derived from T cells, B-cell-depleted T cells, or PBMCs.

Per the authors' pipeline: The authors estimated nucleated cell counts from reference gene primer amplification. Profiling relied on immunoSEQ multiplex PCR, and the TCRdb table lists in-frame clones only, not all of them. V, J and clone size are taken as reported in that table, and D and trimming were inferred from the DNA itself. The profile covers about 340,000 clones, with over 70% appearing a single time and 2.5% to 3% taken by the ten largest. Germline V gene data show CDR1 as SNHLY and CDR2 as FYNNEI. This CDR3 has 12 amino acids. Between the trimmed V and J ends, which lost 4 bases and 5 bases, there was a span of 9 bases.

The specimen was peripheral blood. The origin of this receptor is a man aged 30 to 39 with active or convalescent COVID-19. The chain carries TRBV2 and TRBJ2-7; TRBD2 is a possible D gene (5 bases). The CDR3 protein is CASSVERDEQYF. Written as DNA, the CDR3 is TGTGCCAGCAGTGTGGAGAGGGACGAGCAGTACTTC.